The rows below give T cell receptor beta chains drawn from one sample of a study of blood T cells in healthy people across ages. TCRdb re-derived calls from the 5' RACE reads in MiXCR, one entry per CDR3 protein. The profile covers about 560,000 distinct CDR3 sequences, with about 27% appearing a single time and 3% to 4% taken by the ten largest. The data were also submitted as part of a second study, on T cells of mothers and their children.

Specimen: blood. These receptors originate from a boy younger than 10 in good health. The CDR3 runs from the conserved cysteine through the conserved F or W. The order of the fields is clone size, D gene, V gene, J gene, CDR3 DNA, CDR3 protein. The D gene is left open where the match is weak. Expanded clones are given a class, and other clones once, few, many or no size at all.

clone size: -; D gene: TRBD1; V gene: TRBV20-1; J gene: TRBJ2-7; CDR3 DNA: TGCAGTGCTAGAGGGGTCATGTCGACAGGGGCAATCTCCTACGAGCAGTACTTC; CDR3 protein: CSARGVMSTGAISYEQYF
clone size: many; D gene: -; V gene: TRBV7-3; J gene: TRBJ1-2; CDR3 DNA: TGTGCCAGCAGCGTGATGACTACCAAGGGTTTCTATGGCTACACCTTC; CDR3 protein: CASSVMTTKGFYGYTF
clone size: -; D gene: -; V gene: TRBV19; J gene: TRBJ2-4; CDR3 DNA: TGTGCCAGTAGTATAGGAGGGGCCGCCAAAAACATTCAGTACTTC; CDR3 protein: CASSIGGAAKNIQYF
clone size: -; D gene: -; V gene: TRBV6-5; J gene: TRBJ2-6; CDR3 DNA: TGTGCCAGCGGTTGGGCCAACGTCCTGACTTTC; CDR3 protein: CASGWANVLTF
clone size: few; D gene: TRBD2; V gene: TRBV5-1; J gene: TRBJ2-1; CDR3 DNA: TGCGCCAGCAGCTTTTCGAGGGCGGGGAGCGGGGGGTCCTACAATGAGCAGTTCTTC; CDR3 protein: CASSFSRAGSGGSYNEQFF
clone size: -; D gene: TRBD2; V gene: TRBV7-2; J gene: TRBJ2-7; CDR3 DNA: TGTGCCAGCAGCACCCAACTAGCGGGAGTGTACGAGCAGTACTTC; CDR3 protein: CASSTQLAGVYEQYF
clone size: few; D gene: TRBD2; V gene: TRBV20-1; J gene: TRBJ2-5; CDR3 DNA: TGCAGTGCTAGAGAAGGCCCGGGGGGGCAGAGAAGGGAGACCCAGTACTTC; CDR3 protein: CSAREGPGGQRRETQYF
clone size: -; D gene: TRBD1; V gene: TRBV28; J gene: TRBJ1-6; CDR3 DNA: TGTGCCAGCAGCACGACTAGACAGGGGTATAATTCACCCCTCCACTTT; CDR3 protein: CASSTTRQGYNSPLHF
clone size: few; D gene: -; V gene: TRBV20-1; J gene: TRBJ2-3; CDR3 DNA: TGCAGTGCAGTCAACCCCCAATGGGGCGATACGCAGTATTTT; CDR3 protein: CSAVNPQWGDTQYF
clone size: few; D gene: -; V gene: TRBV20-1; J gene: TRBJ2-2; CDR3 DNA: TGCAGTGCTAGAGTAGGGGGAAACACCGGGGAGCTGTTTTTT; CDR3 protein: CSARVGGNTGELFF
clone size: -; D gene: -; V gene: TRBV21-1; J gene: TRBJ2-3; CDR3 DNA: TGTGCCAGCAGCAAACGGCTCAAAGTTTATCCAGATACGCAGTATTTT; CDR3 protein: CASSKRLKVYPDTQYF
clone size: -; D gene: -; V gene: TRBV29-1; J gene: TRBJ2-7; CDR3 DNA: TGCAGCGTTGCAGGAAGGGGCTACGAGCAGTACTTC; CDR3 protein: CSVAGRGYEQYF
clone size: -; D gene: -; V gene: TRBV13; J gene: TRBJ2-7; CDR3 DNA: TGTGCCAGCAGTCACCGTCTCTCAGGCTCCTACGAGCAGTACTTC; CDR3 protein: CASSHRLSGSYEQYF
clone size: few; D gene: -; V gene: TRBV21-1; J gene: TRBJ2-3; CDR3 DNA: TGTGCCAGCAGCAAAGATCAGGTTTCAGATACGCAGTATTTT; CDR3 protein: CASSKDQVSDTQYF
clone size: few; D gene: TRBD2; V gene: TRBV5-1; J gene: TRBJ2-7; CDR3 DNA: TGCGCCAGCGGCCCTCGTTCTAGCGGGTCCCACGAGCAGTACTTC; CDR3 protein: CASGPRSSGSHEQYF
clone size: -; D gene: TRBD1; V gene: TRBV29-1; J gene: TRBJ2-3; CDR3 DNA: TGCAGCGTTGACCAGGGACAGGCATCGGATACGCAGTATTTT; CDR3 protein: CSVDQGQASDTQYF
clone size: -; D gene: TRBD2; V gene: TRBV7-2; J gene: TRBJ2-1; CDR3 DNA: TGTGCCAGCAGCTCTTTAGGACTAGCTTTATCGATCAATGAGCAGTTCTTC; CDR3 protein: CASSSLGLALSINEQFF
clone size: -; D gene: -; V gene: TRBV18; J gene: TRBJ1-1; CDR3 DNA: TGTGCCAGCTCACCACCAGATAGGGTCAGCGGAGCTTTCTTT; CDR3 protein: CASSPPDRVSGAFF
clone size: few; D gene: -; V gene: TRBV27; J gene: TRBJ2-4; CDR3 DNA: TGTGCCAGCAGTTTCTCGGCGCTAGCCAAAAACATTCAGTACTTC; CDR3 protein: CASSFSALAKNIQYF
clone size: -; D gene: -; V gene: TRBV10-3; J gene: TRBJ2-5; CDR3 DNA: TGTGCCACCTTTCAAGGGACCCAGTACTTC; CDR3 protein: CATFQGTQYF
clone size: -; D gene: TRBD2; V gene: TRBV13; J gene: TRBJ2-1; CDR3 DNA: TGTGCCAGCAGCTTCGGTCTAGCGGGGAGCTCCTACAATGAGCAGTTCTTC; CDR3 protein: CASSFGLAGSSYNEQFF
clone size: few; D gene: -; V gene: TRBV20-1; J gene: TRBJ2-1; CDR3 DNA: TGCAGTGCTAGACCGGCTCGAAACTCCTACAATGAGCAGTTCTTC; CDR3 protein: CSARPARNSYNEQFF
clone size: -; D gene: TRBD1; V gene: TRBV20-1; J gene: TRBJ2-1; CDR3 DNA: TGCAGTGCTAGAGAGACAGGGTACAATGAGCAGTTCTTC; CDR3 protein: CSARETGYNEQFF
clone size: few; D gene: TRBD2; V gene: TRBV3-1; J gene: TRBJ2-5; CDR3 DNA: TGTGCCAGCAGCCGCAGGACTAGCGGGAGGGCCTTGGAGGAGACCCAGTACTTC; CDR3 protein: CASSRRTSGRALEETQYF
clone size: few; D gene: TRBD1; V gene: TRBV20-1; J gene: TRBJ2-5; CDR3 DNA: TGCAGTGCTAGCCCGCGACAGGGTTGGCAAGAGACCCAGTACTTC; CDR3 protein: CSASPRQGWQETQYF
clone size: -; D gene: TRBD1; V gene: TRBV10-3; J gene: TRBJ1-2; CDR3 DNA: TGTGCCATCAGCACGGGACAGGCCCTCGATGGCTACACCTTC; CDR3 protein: CAISTGQALDGYTF
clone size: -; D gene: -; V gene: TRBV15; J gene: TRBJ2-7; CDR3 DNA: TGTGCCACCAGCAGCGACCCCAGGGGTGAGCAGTACTTC; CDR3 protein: CATSSDPRGEQYF
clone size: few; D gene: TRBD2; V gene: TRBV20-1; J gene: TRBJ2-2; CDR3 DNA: TGCAGTGCTAGAGCCTACCCCGACCCCGGACTAGCGGCCCAGAACACCGGGGAGCTGTTTTTT; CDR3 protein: CSARAYPDPGLAAQNTGELFF
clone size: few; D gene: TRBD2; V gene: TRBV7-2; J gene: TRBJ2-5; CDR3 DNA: TGTGCCAGCAGCTTAGTTGCGGGGGGGCCCCAAGAGACCCAGTACTTC; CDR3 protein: CASSLVAGGPQETQYF
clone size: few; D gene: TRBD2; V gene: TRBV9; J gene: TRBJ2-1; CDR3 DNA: TGTGCCAGCAGCGTAGTTGTGGGAGGGCCCGGATCCACAGGTGAGCAGTTCTTC; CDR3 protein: CASSVVVGGPGSTGEQFF
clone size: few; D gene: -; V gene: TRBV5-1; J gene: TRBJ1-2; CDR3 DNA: TGCGCCAGCAGCTTGGATCCGGGGGAAAACTATGGCTACACCTTC; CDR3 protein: CASSLDPGENYGYTF
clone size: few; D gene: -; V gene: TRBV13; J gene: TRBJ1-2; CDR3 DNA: TGTGCCAGCAGCTTACAGCCGCGAGAAAGCTACACCTTC; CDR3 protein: CASSLQPRESYTF
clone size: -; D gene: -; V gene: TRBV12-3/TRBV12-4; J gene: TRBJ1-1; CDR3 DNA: TGTGCCAGCAGTGGGAGACTAAGGGACACTGAAGCTTTCTTT; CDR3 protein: CASSGRLRDTEAFF
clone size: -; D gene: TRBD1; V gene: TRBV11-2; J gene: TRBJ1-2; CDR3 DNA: TGTGCCAGCAGCTCGTGGGAACAGGGGTATGGTGGCTACACCTTC; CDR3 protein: CASSSWEQGYGGYTF
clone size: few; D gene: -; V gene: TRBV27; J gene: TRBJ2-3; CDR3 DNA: TGTGCCAGCAGTTTGAAGCGAAGCACAGATACGCAGTATTTT; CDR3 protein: CASSLKRSTDTQYF
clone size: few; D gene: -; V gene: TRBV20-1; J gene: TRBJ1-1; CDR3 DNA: TGCAGTGCTAGTAAGTCAGGCAGCGGGAGCACTGAAGCTTTCTTT; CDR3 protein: CSASKSGSGSTEAFF
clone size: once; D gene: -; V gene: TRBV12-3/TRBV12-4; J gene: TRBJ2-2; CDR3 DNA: TGTGCCAGCAGATTTATGGGGCCCACCGGGGAGCTGTTTTTT; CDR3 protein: CASRFMGPTGELFF